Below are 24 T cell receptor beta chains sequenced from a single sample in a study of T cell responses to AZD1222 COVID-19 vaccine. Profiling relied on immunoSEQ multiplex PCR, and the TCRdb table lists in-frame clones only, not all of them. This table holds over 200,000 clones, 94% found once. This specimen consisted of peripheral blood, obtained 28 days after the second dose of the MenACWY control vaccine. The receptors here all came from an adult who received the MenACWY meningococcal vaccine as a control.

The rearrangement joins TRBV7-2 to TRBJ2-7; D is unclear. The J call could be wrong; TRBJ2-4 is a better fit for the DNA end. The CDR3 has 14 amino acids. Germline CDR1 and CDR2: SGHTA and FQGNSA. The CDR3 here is CASSLADRVSIQYF. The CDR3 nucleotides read TGTGCCAGCAGCTTAGCGGATAGGGTTTCCATTCAGTACTTC.

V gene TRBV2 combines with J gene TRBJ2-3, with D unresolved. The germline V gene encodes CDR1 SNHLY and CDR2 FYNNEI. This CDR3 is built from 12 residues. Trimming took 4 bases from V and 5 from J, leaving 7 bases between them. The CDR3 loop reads CASSVVGDTQYF. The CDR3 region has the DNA TGTGCCAGCAGTGTCGTTGGAGATACGCAGTATTTT.

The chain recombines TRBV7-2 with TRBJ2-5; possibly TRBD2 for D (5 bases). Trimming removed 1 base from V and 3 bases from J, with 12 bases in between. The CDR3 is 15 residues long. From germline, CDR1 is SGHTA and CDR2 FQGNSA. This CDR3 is CASSLVGSGKETQYF. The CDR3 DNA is TGTGCCAGCAGCTTAGTGGGGTCGGGAAAAGAGACCCAGTACTTC.

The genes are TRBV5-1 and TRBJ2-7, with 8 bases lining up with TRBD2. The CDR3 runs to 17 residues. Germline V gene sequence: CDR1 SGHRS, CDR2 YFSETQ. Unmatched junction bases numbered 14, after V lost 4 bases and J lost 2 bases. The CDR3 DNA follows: TGCGCCAGCAGCATGAGGCCTACTAGCGGAGCTACCTACGAGCAGTACTTC. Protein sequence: CASSMRPTSGATYEQYF.

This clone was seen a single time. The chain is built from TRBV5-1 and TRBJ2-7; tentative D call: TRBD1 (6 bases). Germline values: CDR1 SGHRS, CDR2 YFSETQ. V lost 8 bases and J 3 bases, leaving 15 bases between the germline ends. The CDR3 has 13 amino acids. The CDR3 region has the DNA TGCGCCAGAACGGACAGCGTGGGCTACGAGCAGTACTTC. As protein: CARTDSVGYEQYF.

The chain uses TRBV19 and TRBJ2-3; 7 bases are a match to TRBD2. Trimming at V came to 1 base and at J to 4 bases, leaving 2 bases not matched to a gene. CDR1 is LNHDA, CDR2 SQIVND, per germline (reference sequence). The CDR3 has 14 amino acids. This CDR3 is CASSIAGGSDTQYF. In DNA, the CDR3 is TGTGCCAGTAGTATAGCGGGAGGCTCAGATACGCAGTATTTT.

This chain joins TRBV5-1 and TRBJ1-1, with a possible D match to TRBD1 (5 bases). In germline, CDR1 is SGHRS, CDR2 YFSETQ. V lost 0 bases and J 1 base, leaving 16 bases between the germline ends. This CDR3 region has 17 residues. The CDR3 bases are TGCGCCAGCAGCTTGGTCCGGGACCGGGATTCGAACACTGAAGCTTTCTTT. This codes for CASSLVRDRDSNTEAFF.

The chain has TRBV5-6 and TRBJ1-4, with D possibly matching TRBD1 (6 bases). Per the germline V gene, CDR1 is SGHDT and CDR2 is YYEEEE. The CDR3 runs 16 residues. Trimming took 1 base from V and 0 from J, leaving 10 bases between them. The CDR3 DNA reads TGTGCCAGCAGCTTGACAGGGATCGCAACTAATGAAAAACTGTTTTTT. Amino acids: CASSLTGIATNEKLFF.

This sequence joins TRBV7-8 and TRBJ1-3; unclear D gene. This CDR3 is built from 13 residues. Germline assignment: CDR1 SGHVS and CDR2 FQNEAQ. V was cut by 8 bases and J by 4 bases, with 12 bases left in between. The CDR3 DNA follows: TGTGCCAGCGGGTTCATGGGCGGAAACACCATATATTTT. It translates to CASGFMGGNTIYF.

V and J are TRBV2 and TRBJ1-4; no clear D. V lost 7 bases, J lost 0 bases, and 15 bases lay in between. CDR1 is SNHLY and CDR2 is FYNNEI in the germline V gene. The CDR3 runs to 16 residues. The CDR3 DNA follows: TGTGCCAGCAACCGGGATGGAGGCGCAACTAATGAAAAACTGTTTTTT. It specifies CASNRDGGATNEKLFF.

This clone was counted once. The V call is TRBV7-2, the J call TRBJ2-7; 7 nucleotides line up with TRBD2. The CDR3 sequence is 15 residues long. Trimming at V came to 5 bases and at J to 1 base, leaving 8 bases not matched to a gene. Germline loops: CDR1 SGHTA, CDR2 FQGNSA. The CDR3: CASSPNLGGSYEQYF. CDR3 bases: TGTGCCAGCAGCCCTAATCTCGGGGGGTCCTACGAGCAGTACTTC.

CDR3 sequence reads: CASSLTLGLGDEQYF. CDR3 DNA: TGTGCCAGCAGCCTTACCCTGGGCCTGGGGGACGAGCAGTACTTC. The genes are TRBV7-8 and TRBJ2-7, with D possibly called TRBD1 or TRBD2 (5 bases each). Trimming took off 5 bases at V and 5 bases at J, with 19 bases between the two ends. The V gene's germline CDR1 is SGHVS and CDR2 FQNEAQ. The CDR3 is 15 residues long.

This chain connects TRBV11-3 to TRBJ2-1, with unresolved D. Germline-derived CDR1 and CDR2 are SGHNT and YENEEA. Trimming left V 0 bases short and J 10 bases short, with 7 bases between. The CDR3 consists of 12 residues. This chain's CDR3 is CASSLDLREQFF. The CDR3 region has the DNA TGTGCCAGCAGCTTAGATCTGCGGGAGCAGTTCTTC.

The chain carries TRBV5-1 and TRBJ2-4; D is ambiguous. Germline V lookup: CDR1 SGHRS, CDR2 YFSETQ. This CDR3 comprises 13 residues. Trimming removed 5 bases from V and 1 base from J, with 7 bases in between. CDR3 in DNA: TGCGCCAGCAGAGGAGTCGCCAAAAACATTCAGTACTTC. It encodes CASRGVAKNIQYF.

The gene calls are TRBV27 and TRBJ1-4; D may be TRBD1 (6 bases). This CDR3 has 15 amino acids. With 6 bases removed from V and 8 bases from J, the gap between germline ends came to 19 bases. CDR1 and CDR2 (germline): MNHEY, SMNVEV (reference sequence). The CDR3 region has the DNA TGTGCCAGCAGGCACCCGGGACACAAAAAGGAAAAACTGTTTTTT. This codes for CASRHPGHKKEKLFF.

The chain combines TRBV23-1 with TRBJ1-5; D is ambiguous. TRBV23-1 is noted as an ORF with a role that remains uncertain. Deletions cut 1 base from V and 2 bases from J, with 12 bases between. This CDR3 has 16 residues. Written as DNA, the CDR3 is TGCGCCAGCAGTCAATGGGCGGGTGGCCGCAATCAGCCCCAGCATTTT. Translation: CASSQWAGGRNQPQHF.

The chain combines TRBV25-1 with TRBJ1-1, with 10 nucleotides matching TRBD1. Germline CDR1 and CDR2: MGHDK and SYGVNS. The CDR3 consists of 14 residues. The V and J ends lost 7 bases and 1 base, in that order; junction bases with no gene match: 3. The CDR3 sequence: CASKRQGANTEAFF. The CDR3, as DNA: TGTGCCAGCAAAAGACAGGGGGCGAACACTGAAGCTTTCTTT.

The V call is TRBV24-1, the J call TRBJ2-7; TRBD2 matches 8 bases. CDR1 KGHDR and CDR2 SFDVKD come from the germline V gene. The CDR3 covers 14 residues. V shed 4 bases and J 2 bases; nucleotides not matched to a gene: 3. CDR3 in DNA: TGTGCCACCAGTGACAGGACTAGCACCTACGAGCAGTACTTC. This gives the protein CATSDRTSTYEQYF.

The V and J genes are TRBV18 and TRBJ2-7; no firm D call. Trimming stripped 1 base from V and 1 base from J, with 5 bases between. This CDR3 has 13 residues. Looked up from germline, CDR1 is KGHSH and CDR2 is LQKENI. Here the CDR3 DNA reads TGTGCCAGCTCACCACGGCAGTCCTACGAGCAGTACTTC. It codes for CASSPRQSYEQYF.

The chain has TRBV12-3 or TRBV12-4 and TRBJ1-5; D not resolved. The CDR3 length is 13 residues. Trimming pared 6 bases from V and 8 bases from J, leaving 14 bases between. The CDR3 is CASRPGKGKPQHF. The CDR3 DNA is TGTGCCAGCAGACCGGGAAAAGGGAAGCCCCAGCATTTT.

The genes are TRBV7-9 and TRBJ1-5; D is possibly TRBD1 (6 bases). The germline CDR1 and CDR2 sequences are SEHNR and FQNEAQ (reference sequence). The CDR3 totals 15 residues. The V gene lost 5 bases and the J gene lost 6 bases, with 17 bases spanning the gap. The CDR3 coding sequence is TGTGCCAGCAGCCGAGGGGGAACAGGTGGTCAGCCCCAGCATTTT. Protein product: CASSRGGTGGQPQHF.

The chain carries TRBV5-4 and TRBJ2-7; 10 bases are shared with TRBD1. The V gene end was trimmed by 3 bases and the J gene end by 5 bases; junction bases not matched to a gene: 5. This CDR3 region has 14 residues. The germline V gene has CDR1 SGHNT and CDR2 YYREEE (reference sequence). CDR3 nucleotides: TGTGCCAGCAGCTCCCGGGACAGGGGCCACGAGCAGTACTTC. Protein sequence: CASSSRDRGHEQYF.

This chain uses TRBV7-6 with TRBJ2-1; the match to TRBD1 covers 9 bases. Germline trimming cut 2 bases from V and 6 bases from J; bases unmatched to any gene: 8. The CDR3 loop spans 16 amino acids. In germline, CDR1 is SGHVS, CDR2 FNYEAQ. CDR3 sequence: CASSLSLDRGFNEQFF. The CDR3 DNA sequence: TGTGCCAGCAGCTTAAGTCTGGACAGGGGATTCAATGAGCAGTTCTTC.

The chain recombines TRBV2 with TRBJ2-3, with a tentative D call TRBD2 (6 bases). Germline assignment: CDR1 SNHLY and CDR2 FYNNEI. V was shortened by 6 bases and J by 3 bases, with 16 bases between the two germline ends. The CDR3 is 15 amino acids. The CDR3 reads CASREWGERTDTQYF. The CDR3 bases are TGTGCCAGCAGGGAATGGGGGGAGAGGACAGATACGCAGTATTTT.